This TCR beta chain was captured in a study of technical replicates of blood from a handful of donors. The method was immunoSEQ multiplex PCR; TCRdb's version includes in-frame clones alone and lacks a portion of them. This table has 45,000 to 60,000 clones, about nine tenths appearing once. The CDR3 sequence is 16 residues long. Germline V gives CDR1 SGHNT, CDR2 YYREEE (reference sequence). V was pared by 2 bases and J by 2 bases, with 15 bases between. The sample consisted of PBMCs. The chain has TRBV5-4 and TRBJ2-3; D is possibly TRBD2 (6 bases). This clonotype was obtained from a human donor in good health. Some clones in this sample may be carry-over from other donors' samples. The CDR3 loop is CASSFPGPGDTDTQYF. CDR3 DNA: TGTGCCAGCAGCTTTCCGGGACCGGGAGACACAGATACGCAGTATTTT.